This T cell receptor delta chain is from a study of Vδ1+ human thymocytes. The sorted cells were CD3+ Vdelta1+ Vdelta2- thymocytes from alphabeta-depleted thymus. This CDR3 spans 16 amino acids. V lost 1 base and J lost 4; bases outside the gene matches: 7. CDR1 is GEAIGNYY and CDR2 is EKD in the germline V gene. Extracted RNA was reverse transcribed into cDNA. CDR3 amplicons came from multiplex PCR with pooled V-gene forward and constant-region reverse primers. TCRdb used CATT to re-call clones from the multiplex PCR reads. The sample carries about 54,000 delta-chain clones, around a sixth recorded once. Findings and caveats of the study: TRD repertoires were essentially private, unlike widely shared TRG clonotypes. About 20% of thymic delta-chain sequences were Vdelta2, with few Vdelta3, unlike blood Vdelta1+ controls. In the thymus, TRG and TRD repertoires looked highly polyclonal with Gaussian CDR3 lengths.

By its share, this clone is medium-sized. Antigen specificity is unknown. Sequenced sample: Vdelta1+ gamma-delta thymocytes from the thymus. The subset denotes: FACS-sorted CD3+ TCRalphabeta- TCRVdelta1+ TCRVdelta2- thymocytes. This TCR was recovered from a boy less than two years old who had congenital heart surgery. This chain joins TRDV2 and TRDJ1; 11 nucleotides line up with TRDD3. The CDR3 nucleotides read TGTGCCTGTGACACAAGGTGGGGGATACGAAACGATAAACTCATCTTT. This encodes CACDTRWGIRNDKLIF.